Listed below are T cell receptor beta chains from one sample, sequenced in a study of cytomegalovirus exposure and HLA in healthy donors. Produced via immunoSEQ multiplex PCR; TCRdb's table is partial and in-frame only. The data contain around 150,000 clones, around 83% of them seen just once; the ten biggest clones take up under 4.5%. Sequenced input: PBMCs. These receptors came from a man aged 40-50 years in good health and CMV-seropositive. The CDR3 runs from the conserved cysteine through the conserved F or W. Fields, in order: clone size, V gene, J gene, D gene, CDR3 DNA, CDR3 protein. The D gene is left open where the match is weak. Clone size, where shown, is once, few, many, or a class for clones that have expanded.

.	TRBV10-2	TRBJ2-7	TRBD1	TGCGCCAGCACTCAGGGACAGGGGGCTGGAGAGCAGTACTTC	CASTQGQGAGEQYF
.	TRBV30	TRBJ1-1	.	TGTGCCTGGTCCAAAACAACTGAAGCTTTCTTT	CAWSKTTEAFF
.	TRBV7-9	TRBJ2-5	.	TGTGCCAGCGTAACCCTCGCGGGAGAGACCCAGTACTTC	CASVTLAGETQYF
.	TRBV9	TRBJ2-7	TRBD1	TGTGCCAGCAGTGTAGGTCCGGGACAGGGGGCCGAGCAGTACTTC	CASSVGPGQGAEQYF
.	TRBV7-9	TRBJ2-7	TRBD2	TGTGCCAGCACCAGACTAGCGGGGGGCTACGAGCAGTACTTC	CASTRLAGGYEQYF
few	TRBV5-1	TRBJ1-1	.	TGCGCCAGCAGCTTGGGCCCGAGGGCTGGGAACACTGAAGCTTTCTTT	CASSLGPRAGNTEAFF
.	TRBV5-1	TRBJ2-1	TRBD2	TGCGCCAGCAGCGCCGCGGGACTAGGGTACAATGAGCAGTTCTTC	CASSAAGLGYNEQFF
few	TRBV7-3	TRBJ1-1	TRBD1	TGTGCCAGCAGCCCACAGGGGGCGGACACTGAAGCTTTCTTT	CASSPQGADTEAFF
.	TRBV2	TRBJ2-7	TRBD2	TGTGCCAGCAGTGGCCCAGGGCGACTAGCGGTCTCCTACGAGCAGTACTTC	CASSGPGRLAVSYEQYF
.	TRBV7-3	TRBJ2-1	.	TGTGCCAGCAGCCTCAACAGGGACAATGAGCAGTTCTTC	CASSLNRDNEQFF
.	TRBV18	TRBJ2-1	.	TGTGCCAGCTCACCACCGGGCAGGGTGGACAATGAGCAGTTCTTC	CASSPPGRVDNEQFF
.	TRBV28	TRBJ2-5	TRBD2	TGTGCCAGCAGGTCCTATCGACTAGCGGGTTCCCCACGGTACTTC	CASRSYRLAGSPRYF
few	TRBV7-9	TRBJ1-3	.	TGTGCCAGCACCCAGGGGACCCGAGAGAGAAACACCATATATTTT	CASTQGTRERNTIYF
.	TRBV9	TRBJ2-7	TRBD1	TGTGCCAGCAGCACCCGGGACAGGGAGTACGAGCAGTACTTC	CASSTRDREYEQYF
.	TRBV5-1	TRBJ2-5	.	TGTGCCAGCAGCCTCCCCGGAATAGCTGGCGAGACCCAGTACTTC	CASSLPGIAGETQYF
few	TRBV5-1	TRBJ1-2	.	TGCGCCAGCAGCCCCCCCCCAGGGACTAACTATGGCTACACCTTC	CASSPPPGTNYGYTF
.	TRBV4-3	TRBJ2-1	.	TGCGCCAGCAGCCTGGGGGGAGTATACAATGAGCAGTTCTTC	CASSLGGVYNEQFF
.	TRBV18	TRBJ1-4	.	TGTGCCAGCTCACGGTCGGGTAATGAAAAACTGTTTTTT	CASSRSGNEKLFF
.	TRBV14	TRBJ1-2	TRBD1	TGTGCCAGCAGCCAGGGTGGACAGGGAGGAAGAGGCTACACCTTC	CASSQGGQGGRGYTF
once	TRBV7-3	TRBJ2-1	TRBD1	TGTGCCAGCAGCCCCCCCGGGACAGGGAGGAATGAGCAGTTCTTC	CASSPPGTGRNEQFF
.	TRBV19	TRBJ2-1	.	TGTGCCAGTAGTCCCAGGGGCTCCTACAATGAGCAGTTCTTC	CASSPRGSYNEQFF
.	TRBV7-9	TRBJ2-1	.	TGTGCCAGCAGCCCGCCTGTGCGGTACAATGAGCAGTTCTTC	CASSPPVRYNEQFF
.	TRBV18	TRBJ2-1	.	TGTGCCAGCTCACCGCGGGACAGCTACTCCTACAATGAGCAGTTCTTC	CASSPRDSYSYNEQFF
.	TRBV5-1	TRBJ2-7	TRBD1	TGCGCCAGCTTTCCGGGACAGGGGTCCCCCTACGAGCAGTACTTC	CASFPGQGSPYEQYF
.	TRBV7-6	TRBJ2-3	.	TGTGCCAGCAGCTCGGGGGAAGGCACAGATACGCAGTATTTT	CASSSGEGTDTQYF
.	TRBV2	TRBJ1-5	TRBD1	TGTGCCAGCAGTGGCCAGGGGGCGCGTCTTCAGCCCCAGCATTTT	CASSGQGARLQPQHF
.	TRBV6-1	TRBJ1-1	.	TGTGCCAGCAGTGAATATGGGGCTACGAACACTGAAGCTTTCTTT	CASSEYGATNTEAFF
.	TRBV7-9	TRBJ2-7	TRBD1	TGTGCCAGCAGCTTGGGACAGGGGGAGTGGGAGCAGTACTTC	CASSLGQGEWEQYF
.	TRBV7-3	TRBJ2-3	TRBD2	TGTGCCAGCAGCACCGGCGGGAGTGCTAGCACAGATACGCAGTATTTT	CASSTGGSASTDTQYF
.	TRBV15	TRBJ1-1	.	TGTGCCACCAGCAGGGGAGGGAGTGAAGCTTTCTTT	CATSRGGSEAFF
.	TRBV27	TRBJ2-1	.	TGTGCCAGCAAGCCCCCGGGACTCGAGTTCAATGAGCAGTTCTTC	CASKPPGLEFNEQFF
.	TRBV18	TRBJ2-7	TRBD1	TGTGCCAGCTCAACAGGGGGGCACGAGCAGTACTTC	CASSTGGHEQYF
.	TRBV27	TRBJ1-2	.	TGTGCCAGCAGTTTATTGGGGGGGCTTAACTATGGCTACACCTTC	CASSLLGGLNYGYTF
.	TRBV12-5	TRBJ2-7	.	TGTGCTACCGCCAGTTGGGCCGGTATTAACGAGCAGTACTTC	CATASWAGINEQYF
.	TRBV14	TRBJ1-2	.	TGTGCCAGCAGCCAAATGAGAAGGCCGACGGTGGAGGGCTACACCTTC	CASSQMRRPTVEGYTF